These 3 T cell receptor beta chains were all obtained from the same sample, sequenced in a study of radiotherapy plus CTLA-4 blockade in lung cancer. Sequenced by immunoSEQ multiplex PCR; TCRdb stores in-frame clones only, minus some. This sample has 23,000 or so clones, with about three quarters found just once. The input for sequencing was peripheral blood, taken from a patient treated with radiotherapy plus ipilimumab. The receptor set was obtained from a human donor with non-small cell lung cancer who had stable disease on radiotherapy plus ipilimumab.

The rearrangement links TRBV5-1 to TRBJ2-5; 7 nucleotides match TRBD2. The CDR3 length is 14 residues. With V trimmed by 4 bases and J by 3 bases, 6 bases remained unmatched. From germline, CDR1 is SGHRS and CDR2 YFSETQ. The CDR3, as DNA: TGCGCCAGCAGCCGAAGCGGGGCTGAAGAGACCCAGTACTTC. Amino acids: CASSRSGAEETQYF.

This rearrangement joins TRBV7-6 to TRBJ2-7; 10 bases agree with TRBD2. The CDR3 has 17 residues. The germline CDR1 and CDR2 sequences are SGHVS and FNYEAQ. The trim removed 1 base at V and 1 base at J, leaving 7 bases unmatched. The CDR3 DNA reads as TGTGCCAGCAGCTTAGGAGCGGGAGGGCCCGAGTCCTACGAGCAGTACTTC. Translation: CASSLGAGGPESYEQYF.

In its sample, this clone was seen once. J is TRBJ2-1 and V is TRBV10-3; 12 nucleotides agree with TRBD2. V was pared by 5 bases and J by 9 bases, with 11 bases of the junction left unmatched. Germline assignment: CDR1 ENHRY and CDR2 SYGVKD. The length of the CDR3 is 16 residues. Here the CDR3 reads CAISPGLTSGGGEQFF. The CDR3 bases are TGTGCCATCAGTCCCGGGTTGACTAGCGGGGGCGGTGAGCAGTTCTTC.